This paragraph reports one T cell receptor beta chain. Its antigen has not been determined. Base qualities are not at hand, and no much larger clone is one base apart. Read against the paper, the sample's treatment or condition label means: roughly 10-day PBMC culture with coronavirus spike peptide pools or control peptides (ViraFEST assay). CD4+ T cells from unexposed donors were collected before the COVID-19 pandemic (2011-2018). The study used the ViraFEST assay, which expanded antigen-specific T cells with peptide pools and then identified expanded clonotypes by TCR sequencing. PBMCs were cultured at a few million per well in IMDM supplemented with approximately 5% human AB serum and 9.5 to 10 IU/ml IL-2, with 9.5 to 10 ug/ml peptide pools added. On days 3 and 7, half of the culture medium was replaced with fresh IL-2-containing medium. Once the cells had been in culture for less than 11 days, the EasySep CD4+ T cell isolation kit was used to isolate CD4+ T cells by negative selection. As cell numbers permitted, CD4+ T cells from unexposed donors were tested for reactivity to SARS-CoV-2 S and N and to four common cold coronavirus spike pools. Ficoll-Paque Plus gradient centrifugation was used to isolate PBMCs from whole blood, and the isolated PBMCs were then either used fresh or cryopreserved at -140C. Culture conditions were generally each tested in triplicate wells. Leukapheresis product for the unexposed donors was bought commercially.

This specimen belongs to a study of vaccination and CD4 T cells after COVID-19 (dated by TCRdb to between 2021 and 2023). In the study overall: The convalescent cohort included six males and four females, with two Hispanic individuals, seven Caucasians, two Asians and one multiracial person. Participants received two doses of either the Pfizer-BioNTech BNT162b2 vaccine (n=8) or the Moderna mRNA-1273 vaccine (n=2). Post-COVID blood samples were collected from convalescent patients a median of roughly 100 days after diagnosis, with a range of about 35 to 170 days. The time from the second vaccine dose to post-vaccine blood sampling had a median of roughly 77 days and ranged from about 14 to 241 days. Overlapping spike peptide pools from SARS-CoV-2 and from the common cold coronaviruses HCoV-NL63, HCoV-OC43 and HCoV-229E were used as culture stimuli. Control cultures received a CEFX viral epitope pool as the positive control, an HIV-1 Nef peptide pool as the negative control, or no peptide. In fewer than 12 COVID-19 convalescent patients and several infection-naive healthy vaccine recipients, researchers compared the spike-specific CD4+ TCR repertoire from before mRNA vaccination with the repertoire from after. At the TCR clonotype level, an earlier paper using these donors assessed memory CD4+ T cell crossreactivity between SARS-CoV-2 and common cold coronavirus spike proteins.

Summary of the overall study and its limitations: In convalescent patients, a median about 86% of post-vaccine SARS-CoV-2-reactive clones were detected only after vaccination, and vaccine-specific priming was suggested by this finding. The median number of SARS-CoV-2-reactive clonotypes rose from about 23 after infection to roughly 38 after vaccination, but the change was not significant. Of the vaccine-specific clones found in convalescent patients, nearly all (304 of 307) were mono-reactive for SARS-CoV-2 spike instead of being cross-reactive with common cold coronaviruses. The study included relatively few convalescent patients and did not analyze early timepoints after natural infection.

Receptor amplification or capture employed PCR. DNA from cultured CD4+ T cells underwent TCR sequencing with the Oncomine TCR Beta short-read assay at the Johns Hopkins FTIC core. The QIAamp micro DNA kit was used to extract genomic DNA from the cultured CD4+ T cells. Oncomine TCR Beta libraries from cultured CD4+ T cells were pooled with unique dual indexes and sequenced on an Illumina iSeq 100. As for how the authors treated the data: Non-productive sequences were removed, and CDR3s that did not start with C, did not end with F or W, or were shorter than 7 amino acids were discarded. Antigen-specific clonotypes were identified using the MANAFEST web application through comparison of peptide-stimulated wells with reference and other culture wells. Positive clones required FDR below 0.05, an odds ratio above 5, and productive frequency above 0.1% in at least two of three replicate wells. Clonotypes that were significantly expanded in both SARS-CoV-2 spike wells and at least one common cold coronavirus spike condition were defined as cross-reactive. Using R version 3.6.1, CDR3 homology was evaluated through Levenshtein distances (stringdist) along with unrooted phylogenetic trees (ape). TCRdb's own reprocessing of the public reads used fastp at Q25 and MiXCR and kept productive beta chains. Rows matching on CDR3 protein sequence are summarized as one entry with the most common DNA and genes. The V and J calls reflect TCRdb's pipeline rather than the authors' work. In all, the sample holds approximately 9,500 distinct CDR3 sequences, and about a third of those were seen once. Around 25% of the sample rests with the top ten.

After removal of 6 bases from V and 0 bases from J, the junction retains 6 bases not matched to a gene. Measured from the cysteine to the phenylalanine, the CDR3 is 15 residues long. CDR3 DNA is the only sequence kept; it has 45 bases, read in frame from the first base. As encoded in the germline V gene (reference sequence), CDR1 is LNHDA while CDR2 is SQIVND. Recombination linked TRBV19 to TRBJ2-3; 7 junctional bases match TRBD2. Sequences were obtained from CD4+ T cells from blood, cultured in vitro. The source is a human donor in good health. The CDR3 has the sequence CASRGGRPSTDTQYF. The nucleotide sequence reads TGTGCCAGTAGGGGCGGGAGACCTAGCACAGATACGCAGTATTTT.